This TCR beta chain emerged from a study of T cell responses to AZD1222 COVID-19 vaccine. At the level of the study: Pooling was applied to second doses at about 4 or about 12 weeks. Broader study findings: Sampling that yielded the repertoires occurred only after the peak T cell response. Unmutated variant regions are reportedly the target of nearly half of TCRs that are spike-specific. Baseline seropositivity characterized only a handful of AZD1222 recipients.

The J segment lost 10 bases and the V segment lost 6 bases, leaving 7 bases of the junction unmatched. This CDR3 spans 12 amino acids. The protocol was immunoSEQ multiplex PCR, while the TCRdb copy is restricted to in-frame clones and leaves out a portion. The sample lists 150,000 or so clones; 85% to 95% were seen once. About this clone: What it binds is not known.

The chain uses TRBV12-3 or TRBV12-4 and TRBJ2-3; TRBD2 aligns across 7 bases. The sequence derives from an adult in good health. Sequencing used peripheral blood, obtained on day 0 of AZD1222 vaccination. The chain's CDR3 is CASRRAGSPQYF. The CDR3 coding sequence is TGTGCCAGCAGACGAGCGGGGTCTCCGCAGTATTTT.